A single TCR beta chain is shown here with its context. This entry belongs to a study of control samples from healthy donors and cancer patients. Produced via immunoSEQ multiplex PCR; TCRdb's table is partial and in-frame only. Of 89,000 or so clones listed, about 87% are singletons. The V end was cut by 6 bases, the J end by 3 bases, with 18 bases between. CDR1 is LNHDA and CDR2 is SQIVND in the germline V gene (reference sequence). The CDR3 is 15 amino acids. The receptor was isolated from a man aged 50 to 59 in good health. The chain employs TRBV19 and TRBJ2-7; a possible D gene is TRBD1 (6 bases). The sample comprised blood. As DNA, the CDR3 is TGTGCCAGTAGGCCATGCAGGGGTTTAGGCTACGAGCAGTACTTC. Protein: CASRPCRGLGYEQYF.